The 21 T cell receptor beta chains presented below share a single source sample, sequenced in a study of T cell repertoires in ileal Crohn's disease. The time point was: inflamed ileum from the surgical specimen. Only in-frame clones appear in the TCRdb table, and some are missing; sequencing was by immunoSEQ multiplex PCR. The sample lists roughly 13,000 clones, around 79% occurring once. The source material was ileal tissue. These receptor sequences come from an adult with Crohn's disease.

The V and J genes are TRBV5-4 and TRBJ1-6; D is possibly TRBD1 (5 bases). The CDR3 is 19 amino acids. V lost 4 bases and J lost 0, with 20 bases in between. Germline lookup yields CDR1 SGHNT and CDR2 YYREEE (reference sequence). CDR3 loop: CASSDRDDFSSSYNSPLHF. The CDR3 DNA sequence: TGTGCCAGCAGCGACCGGGACGACTTCTCTAGCTCCTATAATTCACCCCTCCACTTT. Using reference TRBV5-4 and TRBJ1-6 for the parts outside the CDR3, the full variable domain is ETGVTQSPTHLIKTRGQQVTLRCSSQSGHNTVSWYQQALGQGPQFIFQYYREEENGRGNFPPRFSGLQFPNYSSELNVNALELDDSALYLCASSDRDDFSSSYNSPLHFGNGTRLTVT.

V usage is TRBV6-1 and J usage is TRBJ1-5; possibly TRBD1 for D (5 bases). Germline CDR1 reads MNHNS; CDR2 reads SASEGT. The ends were cut back, 8 bases at V and 3 bases at J, with 17 bases in the middle. The CDR3 covers 15 residues. CDR3: CASLVLGASNQPQHF. The CDR3 DNA reads TGTGCCAGCTTAGTCCTAGGGGCATCCAATCAGCCCCAGCATTTT.

This chain connects TRBV6-5 to TRBJ2-7; 8 bases are a match to TRBD2. Germline V lookup: CDR1 MNHEY, CDR2 SVGAGI. The CDR3 extends over 14 amino acids. The J segment lost 7 bases and the V segment lost 2 bases, leaving 7 bases of the junction unmatched. Here the CDR3 reads CASSYVRSGGEQYF. The CDR3 nucleotides are TGTGCCAGCAGTTACGTCAGGTCGGGGGGGGAGCAGTACTTC.

CDR3 amino acids: CASRGQLSYNSPLHF. The CDR3 nucleotides read TGTGCCAGCAGGGGACAGCTCTCCTATAATTCACCCCTCCACTTT. V gene TRBV6-1 combines with J gene TRBJ1-6; 7 nucleotides agree with TRBD1. V gave up 6 bases and J gave up 0 bases; unmatched junction bases: 2. CDR1 is MNHNS and CDR2 is SASEGT in the germline V gene. The CDR3 runs to 15 residues.

The rearrangement uses TRBV13 and TRBJ1-5; D remains unclear. Looked up from germline, CDR1 is PRHDT and CDR2 is FYEKMQ (reference sequence). The V end lost 0 bases, the J end lost 5 bases, and 8 bases lay between the germline ends. The CDR3 sequence is 14 residues long. The CDR3 coding sequence is TGTGCCAGCAGCTTAGGCGGGGTTGATCAGCCCCAGCATTTT. This sequence encodes CASSLGGVDQPQHF.

The V gene is TRBV5-1, the J gene TRBJ1-2, with D unclear. Trimming removed 4 bases from V and 8 bases from J, with 21 bases in between. The CDR3 is made up of 15 amino acids. From germline, CDR1 is SGHRS and CDR2 YFSETQ. CDR3: CASSPDYRSAAGYTF. Written as DNA, the CDR3 is TGCGCCAGCAGCCCGGACTATCGGTCGGCGGCGGGCTACACCTTC.

The genes are TRBV6-6 and TRBJ1-1, with unresolved D. Germline V gene lookup returns CDR1 MNHNY and CDR2 SVGAGI (reference sequence). The V gene lost 5 bases and the J gene lost 1 base, with 11 bases spanning the gap. This CDR3 has 14 amino acids. CDR3 nucleotide sequence: TGTGCCAGCAGTCTCCCAGGAGGGAACACTGAAGCTTTCTTT. This translates into CASSLPGGNTEAFF.

This clone showed up just a few times. This rearrangement joins TRBV6-1 to TRBJ1-5; a possible D gene is TRBD1 (6 bases). This CDR3 region has 15 residues. Trimming removed 6 bases at V and 0 bases at J, with 12 bases between. Germline values: CDR1 MNHNS, CDR2 SASEGT. CDR3 sequence (DNA): TGTGCCAGCAGCCAAGCGACAGGTAGCAATCAGCCCCAGCATTTT. It translates to CASSQATGSNQPQHF.

The chain couples TRBV7-9 to TRBJ2-1; the D call may be TRBD1 or TRBD2 (5 bases each). The CDR3 is made up of 15 amino acids. Trimming pared 2 bases from V and 4 bases from J, leaving 12 bases between. Germline assignment: CDR1 SEHNR and CDR2 FQNEAQ (reference sequence). The CDR3 coding sequence is TGTGCCAGCAGCTTACACGGGACGAATTACAATGAGCAGTTCTTC. It codes for CASSLHGTNYNEQFF.

The V call is TRBV19, the J call TRBJ1-2; 11 nucleotides align to TRBD1. CDR3 size: 15 residues. The V and J ends lost 3 bases and 3 bases, in that order; junction bases with no gene match: 3. CDR1 is LNHDA, CDR2 SQIVND, per germline (reference sequence). In DNA, the CDR3 is TGTGCCAGTAGTATCTGGACAGGGGGCGACTATGGCTACACCTTC. Residues: CASSIWTGGDYGYTF.

The chain combines TRBV5-6 with TRBJ2-6; no reliable D call. CDR1 and CDR2 from the germline V gene are SGHDT and YYEEEE. The CDR3 is made up of 13 amino acids. The V gene lost 2 bases and the J gene lost 0 bases, with 0 bases spanning the gap. The CDR3: CASSFSGANVLTF. CDR3 bases: TGTGCCAGCAGCTTCTCTGGGGCCAACGTCCTGACTTTC.

The chain is built from TRBV18 and TRBJ2-1, with D possibly called TRBD1 or TRBD2 (5 bases each). CDR3 length: 16 residues. Between the trimmed V and J ends, which lost 6 bases and 2 bases, there was a span of 17 bases. The germline CDR1 and CDR2 sequences are KGHSH and LQKENI. The CDR3 nucleotides are TGTGCCAGCTCGCTCACCGGGACCTCCCCCTACAATGAGCAGTTCTTC. This encodes CASSLTGTSPYNEQFF. The variable domain in full, completed from reference TRBV18 and TRBJ2-1, reads NAGVMQNPRHLVRRRGQEARLRCSPMKGHSHVYWYRQLPEEGLKFMVYLQKENIIDESGMPKERFSAEFPKEGPSILRIQQVVRGDSAAYFCASSLTGTSPYNEQFFGPGTRLTVL.

This clone was recorded once. The V gene is TRBV6-5, the J gene TRBJ1-1, with D unclear. Trimming took 2 bases from V and 3 from J, leaving 7 bases between them. Germline CDR1 reads MNHEY; CDR2 reads SVGAGI. This CDR3 contains 13 residues. The CDR3 bases are TGTGCCAGCAGTTACGAGAGAGACACTGAAGCTTTCTTT. It yields the protein CASSYERDTEAFF.

This clone was picked up one time. The chain carries TRBV11-3 and TRBJ2-7; D not resolved. Germline CDR1 and CDR2: SGHNT and YENEEA. This CDR3 has 12 amino acids. The V and J ends lost 5 bases and 4 bases respectively, with 9 bases between them. CDR3 DNA: TGTGCCAGCAGCCGATCGGGTTACGAGCAGTACTTC. This encodes CASSRSGYEQYF.

This rearrangement joins TRBV13 to TRBJ1-1; D gene ambiguous. The V gene's germline CDR1 is PRHDT and CDR2 FYEKMQ (reference sequence). Trimming took 0 bases from V and 3 from J, leaving 8 bases between them. This CDR3 is 14 amino acids long. The CDR3 loop is CASSLGTFDTEAFF. The CDR3 DNA is TGTGCCAGCAGCTTAGGAACATTCGACACTGAAGCTTTCTTT.

V gene TRBV7-9 combines with J gene TRBJ1-4; a weak D match, TRBD1 (6 bases). Per the germline V gene, CDR1 is SEHNR and CDR2 is FQNEAQ (reference sequence). This CDR3 is built from 16 residues. Trimming took 4 bases from V and 4 from J, leaving 16 bases between them. CDR3 DNA sequence: TGTGCCAGCAGCTCAGGGGCGGGGGCGATTAATGAAAAACTGTTTTTT. Translation gives CASSSGAGAINEKLFF. Based on the CDR3 plus reference TRBV7-9 and TRBJ1-4, the full variable domain is DTGVSQNPRHKITKRGQNVTFRCDPISEHNRLYWYRQTLGQGPEFLTYFQNEAQLEKSRLLSDRFSAERPKGSFSTLEIQRTEQGDSAMYLCASSSGAGAINEKLFFGSGTQLSVL.

The chain combines TRBV7-2 with TRBJ1-4, with 8 positions matching TRBD1. Trimming took 5 bases from V and 5 from J; bases not matched to a gene: 4. The CDR3 sequence is 14 residues long. Germline lookup yields CDR1 SGHTA and CDR2 FQGNSA. The CDR3: CASSLDRGNEKLFF. The CDR3, as DNA: TGTGCCAGCAGCCTAGACAGGGGCAATGAAAAACTGTTTTTT.

The chain combines TRBV5-6 with TRBJ1-2, with 7 bases lining up with TRBD1. V dropped 4 bases and J dropped 4; count of bases not matched to a gene: 10. The CDR3 totals 15 residues. Germline lookup yields CDR1 SGHDT and CDR2 YYEEEE. The CDR3 region is CASSLVATGSYGYTF. In nucleotides, the CDR3 is TGTGCCAGCAGCCTGGTTGCGACAGGGAGCTATGGCTACACCTTC.

V usage is TRBV5-6 and J usage is TRBJ1-2; D is ambiguous. The V and J ends lost 2 bases and 8 bases respectively, with 16 bases between them. The CDR3 extends over 14 amino acids. Germline V lookup: CDR1 SGHDT, CDR2 YYEEEE. The CDR3 protein is CASSFLNRLFGYTF. Written as DNA, the CDR3 is TGTGCCAGCAGCTTTTTAAATCGATTGTTCGGCTACACCTTC.

The chain recombines TRBV18 with TRBJ2-7, with 8 bases fitting TRBD1. V trimming: 3 bases; J trimming: 6 bases; junction bases outside the gene matches: 13. This CDR3 has 16 residues. Germline loops: CDR1 KGHSH, CDR2 LQKENI. In DNA form, the CDR3 reads TGTGCCAGCTCACCCAGGAGGACAGGGACGGGCCGCGAGCAGTACTTC. As protein: CASSPRRTGTGREQYF.

The CDR3 coding sequence is TGTGCCAGCAACGGACGGGGGACAGATACGCAGTATTTT. As protein: CASNGRGTDTQYF. This chain joins TRBV5-4 and TRBJ2-3, with TRBD2 as a possible D gene (6 bases). V dropped 6 bases and J dropped 3 bases, with 11 bases sitting between them. Germline CDR1 is SGHNT and CDR2 is YYREEE (reference sequence). This CDR3 spans 13 amino acids.